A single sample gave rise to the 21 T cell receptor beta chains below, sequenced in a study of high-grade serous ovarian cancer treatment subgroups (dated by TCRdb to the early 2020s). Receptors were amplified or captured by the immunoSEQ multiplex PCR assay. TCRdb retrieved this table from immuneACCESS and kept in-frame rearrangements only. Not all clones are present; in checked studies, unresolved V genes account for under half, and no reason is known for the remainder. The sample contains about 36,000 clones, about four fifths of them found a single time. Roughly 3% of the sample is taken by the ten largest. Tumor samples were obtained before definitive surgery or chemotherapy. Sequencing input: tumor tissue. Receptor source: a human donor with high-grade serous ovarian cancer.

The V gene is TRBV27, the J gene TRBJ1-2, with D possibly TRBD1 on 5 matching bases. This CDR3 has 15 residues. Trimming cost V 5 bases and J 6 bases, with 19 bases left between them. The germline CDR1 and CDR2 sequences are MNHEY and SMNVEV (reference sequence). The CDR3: CASSRARGWGDGYTF. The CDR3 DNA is TGTGCCAGCAGTAGAGCCCGGGGGTGGGGGGATGGCTACACCTTC.

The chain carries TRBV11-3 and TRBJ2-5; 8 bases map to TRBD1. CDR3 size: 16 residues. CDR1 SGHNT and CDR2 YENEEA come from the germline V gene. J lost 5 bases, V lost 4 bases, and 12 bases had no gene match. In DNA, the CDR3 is TGTGCCAGCAGCTCCAATGACAGGGGCGAACGTGAGACCCAGTACTTC. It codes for CASSSNDRGERETQYF.

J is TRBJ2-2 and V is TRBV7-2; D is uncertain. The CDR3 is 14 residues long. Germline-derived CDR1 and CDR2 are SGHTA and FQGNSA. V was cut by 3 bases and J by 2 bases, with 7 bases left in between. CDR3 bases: TGTGCCAGCAGCTTTTCAGGCAACACCGGGGAGCTGTTTTTT. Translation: CASSFSGNTGELFF.

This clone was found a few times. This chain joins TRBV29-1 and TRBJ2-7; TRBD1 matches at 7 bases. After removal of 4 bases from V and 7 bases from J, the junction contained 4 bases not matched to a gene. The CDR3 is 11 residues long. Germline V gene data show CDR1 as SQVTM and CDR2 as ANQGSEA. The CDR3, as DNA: TGCAGCGTTGGGACAGGTCAAGAGCAGTACTTC. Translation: CSVGTGQEQYF.

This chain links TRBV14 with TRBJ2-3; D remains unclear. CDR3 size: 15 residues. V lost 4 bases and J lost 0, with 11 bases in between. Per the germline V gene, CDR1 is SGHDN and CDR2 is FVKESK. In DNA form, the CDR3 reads TGTGCCAGCAGCCGACCCGCGGTTAGCACAGATACGCAGTATTTT. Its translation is CASSRPAVSTDTQYF.

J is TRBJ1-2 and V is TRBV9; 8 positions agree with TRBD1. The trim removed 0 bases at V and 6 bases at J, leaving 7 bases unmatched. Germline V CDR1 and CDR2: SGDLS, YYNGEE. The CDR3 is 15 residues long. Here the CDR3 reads CASSVEPTGGHGYTF. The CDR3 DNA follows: TGTGCCAGCAGCGTAGAACCCACAGGGGGGCATGGCTACACCTTC. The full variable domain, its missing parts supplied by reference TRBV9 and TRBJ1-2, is DSGVTQTPKHLITATGQRVTLRCSPRSGDLSVYWYQQSLDQGLQFLIQYYNGEERAKGNILERFSAQQFPDLHSELNLSSLELGDSALYFCASSVEPTGGHGYTFGSGTRLTVV.

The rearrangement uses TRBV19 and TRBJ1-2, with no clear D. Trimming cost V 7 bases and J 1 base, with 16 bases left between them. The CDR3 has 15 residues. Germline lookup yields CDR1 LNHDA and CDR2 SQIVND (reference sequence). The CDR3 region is CASTSRPGGNYGYTF. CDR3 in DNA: TGTGCCAGTACCTCTAGGCCGGGAGGTAACTATGGCTACACCTTC.

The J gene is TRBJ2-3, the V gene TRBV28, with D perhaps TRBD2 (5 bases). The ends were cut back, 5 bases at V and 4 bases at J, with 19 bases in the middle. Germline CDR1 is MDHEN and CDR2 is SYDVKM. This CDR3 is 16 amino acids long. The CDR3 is CASSPPEGSPPDTQYF. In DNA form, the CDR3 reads TGTGCCAGCAGTCCCCCCGAAGGGAGTCCCCCAGATACGCAGTATTTT.

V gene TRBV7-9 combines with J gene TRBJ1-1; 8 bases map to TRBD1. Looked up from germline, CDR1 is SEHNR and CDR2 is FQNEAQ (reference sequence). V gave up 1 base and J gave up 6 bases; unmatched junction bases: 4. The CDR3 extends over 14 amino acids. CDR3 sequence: CASSLGTGWAEAFF. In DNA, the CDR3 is TGTGCCAGCAGCTTAGGGACAGGGTGGGCTGAAGCTTTCTTT.

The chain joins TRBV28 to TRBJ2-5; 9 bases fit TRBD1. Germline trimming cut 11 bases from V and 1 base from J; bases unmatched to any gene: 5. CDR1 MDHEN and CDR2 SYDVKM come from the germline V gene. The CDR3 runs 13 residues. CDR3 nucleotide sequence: TGTGCCCACAACAGGGGGCGCCAAGAGACCCAGTACTTC. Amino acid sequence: CAHNRGRQETQYF.

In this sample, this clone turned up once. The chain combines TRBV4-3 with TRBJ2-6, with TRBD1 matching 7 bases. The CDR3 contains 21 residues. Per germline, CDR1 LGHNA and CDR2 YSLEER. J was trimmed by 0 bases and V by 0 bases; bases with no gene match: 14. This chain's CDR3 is CASSQDSPQGRPHSGANVLTF. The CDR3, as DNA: TGCGCCAGCAGCCAAGATAGTCCACAGGGGCGGCCACACTCTGGGGCCAACGTCCTGACTTTC.

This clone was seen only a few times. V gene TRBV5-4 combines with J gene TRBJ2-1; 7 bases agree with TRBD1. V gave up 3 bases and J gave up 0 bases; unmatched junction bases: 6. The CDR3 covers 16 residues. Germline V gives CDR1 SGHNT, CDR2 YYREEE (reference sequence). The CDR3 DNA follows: TGTGCCAGCAGCTACAAGACAGGGAGCTCCTACAATGAGCAGTTCTTC. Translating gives CASSYKTGSSYNEQFF.

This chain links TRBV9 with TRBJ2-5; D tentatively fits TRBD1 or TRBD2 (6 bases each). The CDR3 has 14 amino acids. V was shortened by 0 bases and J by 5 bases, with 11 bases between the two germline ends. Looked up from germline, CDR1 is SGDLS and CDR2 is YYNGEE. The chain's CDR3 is CASSVGGGPETQYF. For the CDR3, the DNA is TGTGCCAGCAGCGTAGGTGGGGGGCCCGAGACCCAGTACTTC.

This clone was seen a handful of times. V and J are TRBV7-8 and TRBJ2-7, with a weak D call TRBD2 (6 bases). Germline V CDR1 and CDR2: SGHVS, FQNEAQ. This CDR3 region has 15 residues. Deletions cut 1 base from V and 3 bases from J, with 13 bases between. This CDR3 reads CASSLETGVFYEQYF. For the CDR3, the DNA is TGTGCCAGCAGCTTAGAAACGGGAGTGTTCTACGAGCAGTACTTC.

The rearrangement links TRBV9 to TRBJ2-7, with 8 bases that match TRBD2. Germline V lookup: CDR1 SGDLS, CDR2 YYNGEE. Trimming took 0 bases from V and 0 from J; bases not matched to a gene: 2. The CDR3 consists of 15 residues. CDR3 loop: CASSVEGTSSYEQYF. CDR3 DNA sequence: TGTGCCAGCAGCGTAGAAGGGACTAGCTCCTACGAGCAGTACTTC.

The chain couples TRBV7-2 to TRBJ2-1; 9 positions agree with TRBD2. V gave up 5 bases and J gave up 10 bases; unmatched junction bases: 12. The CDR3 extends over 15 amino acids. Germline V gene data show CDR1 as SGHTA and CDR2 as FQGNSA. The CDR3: CASSPGGGRVAEQFF. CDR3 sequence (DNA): TGTGCCAGCAGCCCGGGGGGCGGGAGGGTGGCGGAGCAGTTCTTC.

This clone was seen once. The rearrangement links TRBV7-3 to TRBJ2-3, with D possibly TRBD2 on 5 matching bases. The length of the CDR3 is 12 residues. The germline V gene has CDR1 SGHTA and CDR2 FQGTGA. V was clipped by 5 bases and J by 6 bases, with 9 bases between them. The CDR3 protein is CASSAGQDTQYF. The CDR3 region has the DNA TGTGCCAGCAGCGCGGGTCAGGATACGCAGTATTTT.

In nucleotides, the CDR3 is TGTGCCAGCACCTTATTCGGGGCGCAGGGCACTGAAGCTTTCTTT. It codes for CASTLFGAQGTEAFF. The genes are TRBV6-6 and TRBJ1-1; D might be TRBD1 (5 bases). The V and J ends lost 7 bases and 4 bases respectively, with 19 bases between them. Germline V gene lookup returns CDR1 MNHNY and CDR2 SVGAGI (reference sequence). This CDR3 is built from 15 residues.

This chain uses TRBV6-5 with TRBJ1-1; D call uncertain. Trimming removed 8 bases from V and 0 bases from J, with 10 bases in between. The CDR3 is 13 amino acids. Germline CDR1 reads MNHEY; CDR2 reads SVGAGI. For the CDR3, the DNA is TGTGCCAGCCGCCGGACGGTGAACACTGAAGCTTTCTTT. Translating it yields CASRRTVNTEAFF.

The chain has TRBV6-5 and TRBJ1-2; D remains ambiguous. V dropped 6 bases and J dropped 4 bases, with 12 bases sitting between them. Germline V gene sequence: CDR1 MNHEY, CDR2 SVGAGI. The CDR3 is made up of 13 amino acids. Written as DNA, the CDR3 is TGTGCCAGCAGCCCCGACGGACTCTATGGCTACACCTTC. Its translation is CASSPDGLYGYTF.

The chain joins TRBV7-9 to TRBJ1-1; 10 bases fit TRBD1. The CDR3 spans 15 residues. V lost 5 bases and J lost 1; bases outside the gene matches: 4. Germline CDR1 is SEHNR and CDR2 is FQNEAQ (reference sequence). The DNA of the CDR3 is TGTGCCAGCAGCCATCGGGACAGGGGGAACACTGAAGCTTTCTTT. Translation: CASSHRDRGNTEAFF.